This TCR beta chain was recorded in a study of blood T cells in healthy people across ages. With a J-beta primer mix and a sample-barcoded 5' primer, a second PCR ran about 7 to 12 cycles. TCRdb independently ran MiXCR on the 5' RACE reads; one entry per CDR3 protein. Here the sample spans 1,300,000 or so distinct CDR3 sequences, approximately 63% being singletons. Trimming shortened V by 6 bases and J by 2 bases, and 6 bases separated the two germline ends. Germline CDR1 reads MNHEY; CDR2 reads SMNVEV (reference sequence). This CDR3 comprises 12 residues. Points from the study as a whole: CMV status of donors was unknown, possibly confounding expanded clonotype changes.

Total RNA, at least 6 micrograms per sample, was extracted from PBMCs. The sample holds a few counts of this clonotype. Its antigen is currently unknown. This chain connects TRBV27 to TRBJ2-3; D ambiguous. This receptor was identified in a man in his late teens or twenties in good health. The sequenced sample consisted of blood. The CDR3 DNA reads TGTGCCAGCAGGAAAACCACAGATACGCAGTATTTT. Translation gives CASRKTTDTQYF.